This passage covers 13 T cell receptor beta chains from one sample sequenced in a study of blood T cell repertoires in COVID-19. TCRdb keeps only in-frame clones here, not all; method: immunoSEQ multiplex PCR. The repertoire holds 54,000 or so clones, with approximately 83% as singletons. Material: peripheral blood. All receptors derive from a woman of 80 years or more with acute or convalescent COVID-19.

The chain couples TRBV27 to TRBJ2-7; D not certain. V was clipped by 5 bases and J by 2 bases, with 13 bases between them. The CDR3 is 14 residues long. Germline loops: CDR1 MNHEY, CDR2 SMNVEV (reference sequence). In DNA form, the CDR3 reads TGTGCCAGCAGTCCCCGACTCCCCCCCTACGAGCAGTACTTC. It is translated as CASSPRLPPYEQYF.

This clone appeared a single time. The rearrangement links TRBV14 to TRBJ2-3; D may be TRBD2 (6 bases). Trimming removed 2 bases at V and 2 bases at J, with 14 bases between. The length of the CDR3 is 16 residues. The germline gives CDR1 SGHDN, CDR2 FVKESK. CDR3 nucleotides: TGTGCCAGCAGCCAATCATGGGACTCCCCCACAGATACGCAGTATTTT. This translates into CASSQSWDSPTDTQYF.

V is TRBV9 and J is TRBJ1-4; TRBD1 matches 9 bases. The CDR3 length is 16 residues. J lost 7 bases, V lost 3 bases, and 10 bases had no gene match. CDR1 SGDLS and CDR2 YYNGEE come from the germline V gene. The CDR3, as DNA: TGTGCCAGCAGCGCCAGACAGGGGGATGTAGGTGAAAAACTGTTTTTT. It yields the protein CASSARQGDVGEKLFF.

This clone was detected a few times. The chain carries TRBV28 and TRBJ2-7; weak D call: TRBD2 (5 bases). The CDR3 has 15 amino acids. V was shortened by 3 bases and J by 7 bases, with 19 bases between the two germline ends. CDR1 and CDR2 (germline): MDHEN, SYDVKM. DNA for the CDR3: TGTGCCAGCAGTTTTTTCAGCAGGAGGTTCGGGGAGCAGTACTTC. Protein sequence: CASSFFSRRFGEQYF.

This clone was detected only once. The CDR3 bases are TGTGCCAGCAACCCAGCGGGAGGGCTCACCGGGGAGCTGTTTTTT. Encoded protein: CASNPAGGLTGELFF. The chain uses TRBV5-6 and TRBJ2-2, with 10 bases fitting TRBD2. CDR1 and CDR2 (germline): SGHDT, YYEEEE. This CDR3 spans 15 amino acids. Trimming at V came to 6 bases and at J to 4 bases, leaving 6 bases not matched to a gene.

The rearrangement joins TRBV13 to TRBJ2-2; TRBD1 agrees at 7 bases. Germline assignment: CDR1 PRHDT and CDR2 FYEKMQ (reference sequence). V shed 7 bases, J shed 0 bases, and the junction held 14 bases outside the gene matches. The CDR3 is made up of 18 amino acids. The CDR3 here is CASNNYLTGTANTGELFF. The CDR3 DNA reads TGTGCCAGCAACAACTACCTAACCGGGACAGCGAACACCGGGGAGCTGTTTTTT.

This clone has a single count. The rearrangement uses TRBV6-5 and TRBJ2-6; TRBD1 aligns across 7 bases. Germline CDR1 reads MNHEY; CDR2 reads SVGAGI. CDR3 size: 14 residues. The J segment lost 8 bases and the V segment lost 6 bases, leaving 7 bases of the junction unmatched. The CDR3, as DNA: TGTGCCAGCAGGGGGACAGTTAGGACCAACGTCCTGACTTTC. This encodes CASRGTVRTNVLTF.

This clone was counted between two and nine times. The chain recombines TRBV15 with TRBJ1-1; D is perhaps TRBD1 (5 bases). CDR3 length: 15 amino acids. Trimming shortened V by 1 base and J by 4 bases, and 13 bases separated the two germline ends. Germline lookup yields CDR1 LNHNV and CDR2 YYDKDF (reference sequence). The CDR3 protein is CATSRATGRRTEAFF. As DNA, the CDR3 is TGTGCCACCAGCAGAGCTACAGGAAGGCGCACTGAAGCTTTCTTT.

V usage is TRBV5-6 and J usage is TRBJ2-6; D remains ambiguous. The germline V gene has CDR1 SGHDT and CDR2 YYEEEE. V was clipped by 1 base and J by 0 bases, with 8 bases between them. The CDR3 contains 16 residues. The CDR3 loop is CASSLLGNSGANVLTF. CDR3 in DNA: TGTGCCAGCAGCTTGCTAGGCAACTCTGGGGCCAACGTCCTGACTTTC.

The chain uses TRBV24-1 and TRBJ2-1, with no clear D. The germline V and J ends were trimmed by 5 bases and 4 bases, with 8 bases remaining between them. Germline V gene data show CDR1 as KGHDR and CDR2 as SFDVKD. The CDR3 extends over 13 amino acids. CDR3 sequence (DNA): TGTGCCACCAGTGTGTTCCCGTACAATGAGCAGTTCTTC. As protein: CATSVFPYNEQFF.

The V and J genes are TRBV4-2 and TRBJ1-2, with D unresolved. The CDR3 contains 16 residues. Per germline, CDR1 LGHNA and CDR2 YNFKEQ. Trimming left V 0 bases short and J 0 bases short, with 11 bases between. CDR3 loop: CASSQDLQPSNYGYTF. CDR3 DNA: TGTGCCAGCAGCCAAGATTTACAGCCCTCTAACTATGGCTACACCTTC.

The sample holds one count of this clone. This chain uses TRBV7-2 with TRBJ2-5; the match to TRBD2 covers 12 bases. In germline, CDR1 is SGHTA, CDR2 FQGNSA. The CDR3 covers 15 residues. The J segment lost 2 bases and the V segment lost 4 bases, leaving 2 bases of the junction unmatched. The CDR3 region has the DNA TGTGCCAGCAGCTCTAGCGGGGGGGCGCAAGAGACCCAGTACTTC. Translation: CASSSSGGAQETQYF.

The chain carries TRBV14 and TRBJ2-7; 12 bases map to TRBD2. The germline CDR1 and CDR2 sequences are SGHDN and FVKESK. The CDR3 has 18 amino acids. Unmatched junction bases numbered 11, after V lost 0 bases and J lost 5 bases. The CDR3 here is CASSQDTGRLAGVDEQYF. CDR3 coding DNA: TGTGCCAGCAGCCAAGACACGGGTAGACTAGCGGGAGTCGACGAGCAGTACTTC.